This T cell receptor beta chain was sequenced during a study of blood T cell repertoires in COVID-19. On the study more broadly: The United States, Italy and Spain provided the acute and convalescent COVID-19 samples. T cells, B-cell-depleted T cells, or PBMCs supplied cDNA or gDNA.

Germline CDR1 reads KGHSY; CDR2 reads FQNENV. The CDR3 totals 15 residues. Unmatched junction bases numbered 9, after V lost 4 bases and J lost 6 bases. Authors' processing steps: Reference gene primer amplification yielded estimated nucleated cell counts. The protocol was immunoSEQ multiplex PCR, while the TCRdb copy is restricted to in-frame clones and leaves out a portion. V and J calls and clone size are copied from that table; D and trimming were computed from the DNA. The table records over 200,000 clones, about 85% of them present only once. Symptom resolution, clearance, or two negative PCRs marked the recovered donors of Cohort 3.

Sequenced sample: PBMCs or T cells enriched from blood (not recorded which). This chain joins TRBV16 and TRBJ2-1; 7 bases line up with TRBD2. This receptor was identified in a man aged 25-45 years who had recovered from COVID-19. The CDR3 sequence: CASSRSGTRPNEQFF. The DNA for the CDR3 is TGTGCCAGCAGCCGGAGCGGGACTCGGCCCAATGAGCAGTTCTTC.